This record covers a single T cell receptor (beta chain). The CDR3 runs to 15 residues. Germline CDR1 and CDR2: SGDLS and YYNGEE. The trim removed 2 bases at V and 2 bases at J, leaving 4 bases unmatched. The data derive from a study of blood T cell repertoires in COVID-19. Across the study: Samples representing acute and convalescent COVID-19 were sourced from the United States, Italy and Spain. Nucleic acid was either cDNA or gDNA, and it came from T cells, B-cell-depleted T cells, or PBMCs.

As processed by the authors: From reference gene primer amplification, estimates of nucleated cell counts were derived. Method: immunoSEQ multiplex PCR; TCRdb's copy keeps in-frame clones and lacks some. The DNA gave D and trimming, while V, J and clone size come from that table. The data contain about 200,000 clones, 86% of them seen just once; the ten biggest clones take up roughly 5.9%. The sample was PBMCs or T cells enriched from blood (not recorded which). The J gene is TRBJ2-1, the V gene TRBV9, with TRBD1 matching over 7 bases. This sequence originates from a man aged 40-50 years with acute COVID-19. CDR3 nucleotide sequence: TGTGCCAGCAGCGTCGAGGGGGCGGCCTACAATGAGCAGTTCTTC. As protein: CASSVEGAAYNEQFF.